This record covers a single T cell receptor beta chain. Sequence at one end of the junction differs from germline and may be a read error. These data belong to a study of blood T cell repertoires in COVID-19. Study background: PBMCs, B-cell-depleted T cells, or T cells provided the cDNA or gDNA that made up the material.

Profiled with immunoSEQ multiplex PCR; TCRdb holds only in-frame clones, not every one. The sample lists 140,000 or so clones, over 85% seen once, with 1.5% to 2% in the top ten. In germline, CDR1 is SGHAT, CDR2 FQDESV (reference sequence). This CDR3 is built from 11 residues. Sequenced material: peripheral blood. The chain recombines TRBV11-1 with TRBJ1-1; D possibly corresponds to TRBD1 (5 bases). The sequence derives from a human donor in a cohort sampled during active COVID-19. CDR3 nucleotides: TGTGCCAGCAGCCCGGACACCGAAGCTTTCTTT. This translates into CASSPDTEAFF.